The sequence of this TCR beta chain was determined in a study of vaccination and CD4 T cells after COVID-19 (dated by TCRdb to the early 2020s). Background on the whole study: Convalescent patients had a positive SARS-CoV-2 result on nasal swab PCR, and of these patients, nine had mild disease and one had severe disease. The time from the second vaccine dose to post-vaccine blood sampling had a median of around 72 days and ranged from about 13 to 250 days. Culture stimuli were overlapping spike peptide pools from SARS-CoV-2 and from the common cold coronaviruses HCoV-NL63, HCoV-OC43 and HCoV-229E. Two doses of either the Pfizer-BioNTech BNT162b2 vaccine (n=8) or the Moderna mRNA-1273 vaccine (n=2) were administered to participants. Post-COVID blood samples were collected from convalescent patients a median of about 92 days after diagnosis, with a range of about 30 to 161 days. The convalescent cohort included six males and four females, with two Hispanic individuals, seven Caucasians, two Asians and one multiracial person. Control cultures used a CEFX viral epitope pool as positive control, an HIV-1 Nef peptide pool as negative control, or no peptide. In under twelve COVID-19 convalescent patients and 4 infection-naive healthy vaccine recipients, researchers compared the spike-specific CD4+ TCR repertoire from before mRNA vaccination with the repertoire from after.

Study-wide findings and limitations: The study included relatively few convalescent patients and did not analyze early timepoints after natural infection. The median number of SARS-CoV-2-reactive clonotypes rose from 20 to 25 after infection to approximately 41 after vaccination, but the change was not significant. Of the vaccine-specific clones found in convalescent patients, nearly all (304 of 307) were mono-reactive for SARS-CoV-2 spike instead of being cross-reactive with common cold coronaviruses. In convalescent patients, a median around 90% of post-vaccine SARS-CoV-2-reactive clones were detected only after vaccination, suggesting vaccine-specific priming.

The library was produced with PCR. TCR sequencing of DNA from cultured CD4+ T cells used the Oncomine TCR Beta short-read assay at the Johns Hopkins FTIC core. The QIAamp micro DNA kit was used to extract genomic DNA from the cultured CD4+ T cells. Oncomine TCR Beta libraries made from cultured CD4+ T cells were pooled using unique dual indexes and sequenced on an Illumina iSeq 100. The published analysis was carried out like this. Non-productive sequences were filtered out, and CDR3s that did not start with C, did not end with F or W, or were shorter than 7 amino acids were discarded. The MANAFEST web application was used to identify antigen-specific clonotypes by comparing peptide-stimulated wells against reference wells and other culture wells. Positive clones required FDR below 0.05, an odds ratio above 5, and productive frequency above 0.1% in at least two of three replicate wells. Cross-reactive clonotypes were defined as significantly expanded in both SARS-CoV-2 spike wells and at least one common cold coronavirus spike condition. Levenshtein distances (stringdist) and unrooted phylogenetic trees (ape) in R version 3.6.1 were used to assess CDR3 homology. TCRdb cleaned the public reads at Q25 with fastp, built clones with MiXCR and kept in-frame beta chains. Records with the same CDR3 protein are collapsed into one entry carrying the most frequent genes and DNA. TCRdb, not the original authors, processed these V and J calls. This sample comprises around 4,600 distinct CDR3 sequences, more than 30% of them detected only once. The leading ten clones occupy 25% to 35% of the sample.

The sample's treatment or condition label, decoded: roughly 10-day PBMC culture with coronavirus spike peptide pools or control peptides (ViraFEST assay). The ViraFEST assay was used in the study, in which antigen-specific T cells were expanded with peptide pools and expanded clonotypes were subsequently identified by TCR sequencing. The convalescent patients' positive SARS-CoV-2 PCR tests were from March to December 2020, which was before the Alpha, Beta and Delta variants emerged in the United States. More than 1.5 million PBMCs per well were cultured in IMDM with approximately 5% human AB serum and 8 to 10 IU/ml IL-2, plus 10 ug/ml peptide pools. Half of the culture medium was replaced with fresh IL-2-containing medium on days 3 and 7. CD4+ T cells were isolated after approximately ten days of culture through negative selection using the EasySep CD4+ T cell isolation kit. Ficoll-Paque Plus gradient centrifugation was used to isolate PBMCs from whole blood, and the isolated PBMCs were then either used fresh or cryopreserved at -140C. Each culture condition was generally run in triplicate wells.

The sample holds a few counts of this clonotype. The specificity of this receptor is unknown. No per-base quality is available; no much larger clone lies one base away. Relative to germline, V is missing 4 bases and J is missing 6 bases, with 5 bases of the junction outside any gene match. Spanning cysteine to phenylalanine, the CDR3 consists of 13 amino acids. Only the CDR3 portion is preserved as DNA: 39 bases, with reading frame beginning at the first base. Reading the germline V gene gives CDR1 SGHTA and CDR2 FQGNSA. The sequence is built from TRBV7-2 and TRBJ2-7; 8 middle bases align to TRBD1. Sequenced material: CD4+ T cells from blood, cultured in vitro. The receptor was isolated from a human donor who had recovered from COVID-19. CDR3 sequence: CASSSDRAGEQYF. The DNA reads as follows: TGTGCCAGCAGCTCGGACAGGGCTGGCGAGCAGTACTTC.